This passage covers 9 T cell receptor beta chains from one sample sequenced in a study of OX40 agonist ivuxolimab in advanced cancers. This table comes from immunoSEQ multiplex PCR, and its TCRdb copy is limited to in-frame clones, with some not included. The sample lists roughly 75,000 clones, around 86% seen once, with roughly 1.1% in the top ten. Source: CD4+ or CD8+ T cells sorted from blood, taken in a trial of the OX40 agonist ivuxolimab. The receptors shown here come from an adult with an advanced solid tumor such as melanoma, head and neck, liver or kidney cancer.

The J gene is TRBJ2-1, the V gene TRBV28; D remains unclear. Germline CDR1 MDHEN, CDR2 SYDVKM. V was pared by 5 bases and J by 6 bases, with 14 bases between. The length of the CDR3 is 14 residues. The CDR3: CASSVQQGRNEQFF. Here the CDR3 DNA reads TGTGCCAGCAGTGTACAACAAGGGCGCAATGAGCAGTTCTTC.

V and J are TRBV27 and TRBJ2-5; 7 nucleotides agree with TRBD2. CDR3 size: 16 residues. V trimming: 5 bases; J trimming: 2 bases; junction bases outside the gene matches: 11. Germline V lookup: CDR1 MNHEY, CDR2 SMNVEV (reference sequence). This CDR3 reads CASSLLYGGGQETQYF. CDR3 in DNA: TGTGCCAGCAGTCTCCTCTATGGGGGAGGGCAAGAGACCCAGTACTTC.

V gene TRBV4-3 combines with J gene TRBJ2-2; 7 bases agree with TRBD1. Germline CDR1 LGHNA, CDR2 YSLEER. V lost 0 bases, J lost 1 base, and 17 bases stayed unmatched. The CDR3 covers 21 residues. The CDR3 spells CASSQDFRDREIKVNTGELFF. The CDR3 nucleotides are TGCGCCAGCAGCCAAGATTTCCGAGACAGGGAAATCAAGGTGAACACCGGGGAGCTGTTTTTT.

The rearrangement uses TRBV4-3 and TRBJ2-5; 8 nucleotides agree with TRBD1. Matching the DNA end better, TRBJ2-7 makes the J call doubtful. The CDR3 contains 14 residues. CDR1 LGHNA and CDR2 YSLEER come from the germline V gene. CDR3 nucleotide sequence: TGCGCCAGCAGCCAAGCGGGACAGGCCTACGAGCAGTACTTC. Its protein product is CASSQAGQAYEQYF.

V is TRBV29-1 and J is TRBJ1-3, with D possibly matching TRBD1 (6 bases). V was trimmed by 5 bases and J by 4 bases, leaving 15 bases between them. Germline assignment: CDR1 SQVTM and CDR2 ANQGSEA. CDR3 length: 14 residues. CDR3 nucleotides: TGCAGCGTTTGGTTGGGAGGACAGGGAAACACCATATATTTT. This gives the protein CSVWLGGQGNTIYF.

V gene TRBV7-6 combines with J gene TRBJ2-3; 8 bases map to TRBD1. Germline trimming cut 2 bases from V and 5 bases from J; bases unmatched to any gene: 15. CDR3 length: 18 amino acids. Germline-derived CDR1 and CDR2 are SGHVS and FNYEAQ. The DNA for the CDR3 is TGTGCCAGCAGCTTACCGACGACAGGGGAGAGCCTGGGAGATACGCAGTATTTT. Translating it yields CASSLPTTGESLGDTQYF. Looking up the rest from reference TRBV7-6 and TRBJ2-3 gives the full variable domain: GAGVSQSPRYKVTKRGQDVALRCDPISGHVSLYWYRQALGQGPEFLTYFNYEAQQDKSGLPNDRFSAERPEGSISTLTIQRTEQRDSAMYRCASSLPTTGESLGDTQYFGPGTRLTVL.

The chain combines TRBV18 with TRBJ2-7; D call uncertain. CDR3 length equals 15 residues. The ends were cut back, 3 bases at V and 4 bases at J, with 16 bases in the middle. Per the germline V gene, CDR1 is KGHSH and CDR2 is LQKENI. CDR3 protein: CASSPLKPVSYEQYF. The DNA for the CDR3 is TGTGCCAGCTCACCCCTGAAACCGGTGAGTTACGAGCAGTACTTC. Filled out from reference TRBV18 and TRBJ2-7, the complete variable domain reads NAGVMQNPRHLVRRRGQEARLRCSPMKGHSHVYWYRQLPEEGLKFMVYLQKENIIDESGMPKERFSAEFPKEGPSILRIQQVVRGDSAAYFCASSPLKPVSYEQYFGPGTRLTVT.

CDR3 loop: CASSPWTSGRAPTDTQYF. CDR3 in DNA: TGTGCCAGCAGCCCCTGGACTAGCGGGAGGGCCCCCACAGATACGCAGTATTTT. This chain links TRBV4-2 with TRBJ2-3; 15 positions match TRBD2. Per germline, CDR1 LGHNA and CDR2 YNFKEQ. This CDR3 has 18 residues. V lost 4 bases, J lost 2 bases, and 7 bases stayed unmatched.

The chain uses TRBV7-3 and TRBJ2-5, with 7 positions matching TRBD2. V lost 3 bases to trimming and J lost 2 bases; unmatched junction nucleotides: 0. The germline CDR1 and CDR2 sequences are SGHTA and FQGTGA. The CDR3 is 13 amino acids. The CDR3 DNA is TGTGCCAGCAGCTTGCGGGGGCAAGAGACCCAGTACTTC. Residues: CASSLRGQETQYF.